The rows below give T cell receptor beta chains drawn from one sample of a study of shared clonotypes between healthy human individuals. Produced via immunoSEQ multiplex PCR; TCRdb's table is partial and in-frame only. The table lists 1.5 million to 2.5 million clones, approximately 94% of them singletons. The sample comprised naive CD8+ T cells sorted from blood. These receptor sequences come from a man younger than 30 in good health. Both conserved end residues are part of each CDR3. The D gene is left open where the match is weak. Clone size, where shown, is once, few, many, or a class for clones that have expanded.

>TRBV14|TRBJ2-5|TRBD2|-
CASSQDVGRGEETQYF
TGTGCCAGCAGCCAAGATGTGGGGAGGGGTGAAGAGACCCAGTACTTC
>TRBV19|TRBJ2-7|TRBD1|-
CASSIKDRASYEQYF
TGTGCCAGTAGTATTAAGGACAGGGCGAGTTACGAGCAGTACTTC
>TRBV27|TRBJ2-1|-|-
CASSLSIQRPYNEQFF
TGTGCCAGCAGTTTATCGATCCAGCGGCCCTACAATGAGCAGTTCTTC
>TRBV27|TRBJ2-7|-|-
CASSPQGPLNEQYF
TGTGCCAGCAGCCCCCAGGGGCCGCTGAACGAGCAGTACTTC
>TRBV28|TRBJ2-3|-|-
CASSPGVGFGTDTQYF
TGTGCCAGCAGCCCAGGGGTCGGGTTTGGCACAGATACGCAGTATTTT
>TRBV29-1|TRBJ2-3|-|-
CSVEVQGQNTQYF
TGCAGCGTTGAAGTGCAGGGGCAGAATACGCAGTATTTT
>TRBV5-4|TRBJ2-7|-|-
CASSLGISSYEQYF
TGTGCCAGCAGCTTGGGCATTAGCTCCTACGAGCAGTACTTC
>TRBV4-1|TRBJ1-1|-|once
CASSQDGQGSEAFF
TGCGCCAGCAGCCAAGACGGGCAGGGCTCTGAAGCTTTCTTT
>TRBV5-1|TRBJ2-5|-|-
CASSLEGGYQETQYF
TGCGCCAGCAGCTTAGAGGGGGGGTACCAAGAGACCCAGTACTTC
>TRBV9|TRBJ2-2|-|once
CASSVSSTNTGELFF
TGTGCCAGCAGCGTATCCAGCACGAACACCGGGGAGCTGTTTTTT
>TRBV4-1|TRBJ2-7|-|-
CASSLKEGGSSYEQYF
TGCGCCAGCAGCCTAAAAGAGGGGGGGAGCTCCTACGAGCAGTACTTC
>TRBV19|TRBJ1-1|-|-
CASSIGSQWIF
TGTGCCAGTAGTATCGGGTCCCAGTGGATCTTT
>TRBV19|TRBJ2-1|-|-
CASSIQGSSYNEQFF
TGTGCCAGTAGTATCCAGGGAAGCTCCTACAATGAGCAGTTCTTC
>TRBV6-6|TRBJ1-4|TRBD1|-
CAATLDRGREKLFF
TGTGCCGCGACCTTGGACAGGGGACGGGAAAAACTGTTTTTT
>TRBV7-9|TRBJ2-1|-|once
CASSSPGDSYNEQFF
TGTGCCAGCAGCTCGCCCGGGGACTCCTACAATGAGCAGTTCTTC
>TRBV7-6|TRBJ2-7|-|-
CASSLVAGFNEQYF
TGTGCCAGCAGCTTAGTTGCGGGTTTCAACGAGCAGTACTTC
>TRBV27|TRBJ2-6|-|-
CARGLRGLRGGANVLTF
TGTGCCAGGGGACTCCGTGGCCTAAGGGGTGGGGCCAACGTCCTGACTTTC
>TRBV6-1|TRBJ2-1|-|-
CASSEETAEEFF
TGTGCCAGCAGTGAAGAGACCGCCGAGGAGTTCTTC
>TRBV27|TRBJ2-7|TRBD1|-
CASSLGPGQGFYEQYF
TGTGCCAGCAGTCTCGGTCCGGGACAGGGCTTCTACGAGCAGTACTTC
>TRBV9|TRBJ1-1|TRBD1|once
CASSWGQANTEAFF
TGTGCCAGCAGCTGGGGACAGGCGAACACTGAAGCTTTCTTT
>TRBV4-2|TRBJ2-7|-|once
CASSQEVRISSSYEQYF
TGTGCCAGCAGCCAAGAAGTTAGGATCTCCAGCTCCTACGAGCAGTACTTC
>TRBV9|TRBJ2-7|-|-
CASRGAEGPTDEQYF
TGTGCCAGCAGGGGGGCCGAGGGACCCACGGACGAGCAGTACTTC
>TRBV7-2|TRBJ2-3|-|-
CASNRDGDTDTQYF
TGTGCCAGCAACAGAGATGGGGACACAGATACGCAGTATTTT
>TRBV19|TRBJ2-3|-|-
CASSISAQGHTDTQYF
-
>TRBV19|TRBJ2-5|-|-
CASSSVSGTSQETQYF
TGTGCCAGTAGTAGCGTTTCCGGGACATCCCAAGAGACCCAGTACTTC
>TRBV6-1|TRBJ2-7|-|-
CASSVRDGYEQYF
TGTGCCAGCAGTGTCCGGGACGGCTACGAGCAGTACTTC
>TRBV7-7|TRBJ2-1|TRBD2|-
CASSLLAGGPVDEQFF
TGTGCTAGCAGCTTGCTAGCGGGAGGGCCGGTCGATGAGCAGTTCTTC
>TRBV4-1|TRBJ2-7|TRBD2|-
CASSRTSDFSYEQYF
TGCGCCAGCAGCCGGACTAGTGATTTCTCCTACGAGCAGTACTTC
>TRBV4-1|TRBJ2-7|-|-
CASSQGNAYEQYF
TGCGCCAGCAGCCAAGGAAATGCCTACGAGCAGTACTTC
>TRBV13|TRBJ2-7|-|few
CASSLGDLTYEQYF
TGTGCCAGCAGCTTAGGGGACCTTACCTACGAGCAGTACTTC
>TRBV19|TRBJ1-6|TRBD1|-
CASSGRQGGYNSPLHF
TGTGCCAGTAGTGGCCGACAGGGGGGTTATAATTCACCCCTCCACTTT
>TRBV27|TRBJ1-1|-|-
CASSLDPGASYTEAFF
TGTGCCAGCAGTTTGGACCCCGGGGCTAGCTACACTGAAGCTTTCTTT
>TRBV13|TRBJ2-3|TRBD2|-
CASSGTTSGGADTQYF
TGTGCCAGCAGCGGGACGACTAGCGGGGGGGCCGATACGCAGTATTTT
>TRBV7-9|TRBJ2-2|TRBD1|once
CASSSRTGVNTGELFF
TGTGCCAGCAGCTCAAGGACAGGGGTAAACACCGGGGAGCTGTTTTTT